Sequencing of this T cell receptor (beta chain) was carried out in a study of cytotoxic CD8 clonotypes in ibrutinib-treated CLL. Whole-study findings and limits: Public clonotypes (which were uncommon) either contracted or remained stable on treatment.

TCRdb's copy holds only in-frame clones and misses some; the assay was immunoSEQ multiplex PCR. Here the sample spans about 300,000 clones, 67% being singletons. About this clone: Its target is unknown.

The CDR3 covers 16 residues. J gave up 5 bases and V 5 bases, and 9 bases lay outside the gene matches. Germline values: CDR1 SGHVS, CDR2 FNYEAQ. This receptor was obtained from a human donor with chronic lymphocytic leukemia. The chain has TRBV7-6 and TRBJ2-2, with 9 bases lining up with TRBD2. The sequences come from PBMCs, collected after 36 months of ibrutinib treatment. This chain's CDR3 is CASSPRGGKRTGELFF. CDR3 coding DNA: TGTGCCAGCAGCCCGCGGGGGGGAAAAAGGACCGGGGAGCTGTTTTTT.